A single sample gave rise to the 2 T cell receptor beta chains below, sequenced in a study of blood T cell repertoires in COVID-19. Profiling relied on immunoSEQ multiplex PCR, and the TCRdb table lists in-frame clones only, not all of them. The data contain 150,000 to 200,000 clones, roughly 90% of them singletons. Sequencing was performed on peripheral blood. The receptor set was obtained from a man aged 18 to 30 with acute or convalescent COVID-19.

The rearrangement uses TRBV18 and TRBJ2-7; 10 nucleotides match TRBD1. The CDR3 consists of 14 residues. The ends lost 3 bases at V and 2 bases at J; junction bases unmatched: 1. Germline lookup yields CDR1 KGHSH and CDR2 LQKENI. For the CDR3, the DNA is TGTGCCAGCTCACCGGGACAGGGGCCCTACGAGCAGTACTTC. This sequence encodes CASSPGQGPYEQYF.

The chain joins TRBV27 to TRBJ1-4; D perhaps matches TRBD1 (6 bases). The CDR3 covers 14 residues. The V gene's germline CDR1 is MNHEY and CDR2 SMNVEV (reference sequence). V was clipped by 3 bases and J by 8 bases, with 13 bases between them. CDR3 amino acids: CASSFGQGYEKLFF. The CDR3 nucleotides read TGTGCCAGCAGTTTCGGTCAGGGGTACGAAAAACTGTTTTTT.